The 11 T cell receptor beta chains presented below share a single source sample, sequenced in a study of monozygotic twins with inflammatory bowel disease. TCRdb reprocessed the 5' RACE reads, keeping one entry per CDR3 protein, no DNA. This sample contains 350,000 to 500,000 distinct CDR3 sequences. Sequences were obtained from blood. The receptors derive from a human donor with ulcerative colitis or Crohn's disease, or a healthy co-twin of an affected twin (not recorded which).

The chain has TRBV7-8 and TRBJ1-1; TCRdb's D gene call, TRBD1, goes unchecked for lack of DNA. The germline V gene has CDR1 SGHVS and CDR2 FQNEAQ. The CDR3 runs to 15 residues. The CDR3 spells CASSGQQGAYTEAFF. Full variable domain (outside the CDR3, taken from reference TRBV7-8 and TRBJ1-1): GAGVSQSPRYKVAKRGQDVALRCDPISGHVSLFWYQQALGQGPEFLTYFQNEAQLDKSGLPSDRFFAERPEGSVSTLKIQRTQQEDSAVYLCASSGQQGAYTEAFFGQGTRLTVV.

The V call is TRBV18, the J call TRBJ2-5; as DNA is missing, the TRBD2 call by TCRdb cannot be tested. The CDR3 runs to 15 residues. Germline values: CDR1 KGHSH, CDR2 LQKENI. CDR3 amino acids: CASSPGLAYQETQYF.

The chain couples TRBV10-3 to TRBJ1-4; checking the TCRdb D call of TRBD1 is not possible without DNA. This CDR3 is 13 amino acids long. Germline CDR1 ENHRY, CDR2 SYGVKD. The CDR3 is CAISVGGGEKLFF.

The chain combines TRBV27 with TRBJ1-1. Germline loops: CDR1 MNHEY, CDR2 SMNVEV (reference sequence). CDR3 length equals 13 residues. CDR3: CASSRSASPEAFF.

This chain uses TRBV10-2 with TRBJ2-7. Germline V gene sequence: CDR1 WSHSY, CDR2 SAAADI. The CDR3 is 13 amino acids. CDR3 amino acids: CASSEGRPYEQYF.

This rearrangement joins TRBV5-4 to TRBJ2-5; TCRdb's D call of TRBD1 is untestable without DNA. CDR3 length: 15 amino acids. CDR1 and CDR2 from the germline V gene are SGHNT and YYREEE (reference sequence). The CDR3 region is CASSPQGGPPETQYF.

The chain is built from TRBV29-1 and TRBJ2-3; the D call of TRBD1 rests on TCRdb alone, since no DNA is present to check it. This CDR3 region has 16 residues. Per the germline V gene, CDR1 is SQVTM and CDR2 is ANQGSEA. This chain's CDR3 is CSVEGVGRGSSDTQYF.

The gene calls are TRBV4-3 and TRBJ2-7; as DNA is missing, the TRBD2 call by TCRdb cannot be tested. The CDR3 has 13 amino acids. Germline V CDR1 and CDR2: LGHNA, YSLEER. CDR3 in amino acids: CASSQGLAGAQYF.

V gene TRBV20-1 combines with J gene TRBJ1-3; TCRdb outputs TRBD1, but without DNA this stays unchecked. This CDR3 contains 16 residues. CDR1 and CDR2 from the germline V gene are DFQATT and SNEGSKA (reference sequence). The CDR3 sequence: CSASDTLGTSENTIYF.

The V call is TRBV21-1, the J call TRBJ2-3; there is no DNA to check the TCRdb D call of TRBD1. TRBV21-1 is assigned pseudogene status. The CDR3 contains 15 residues. CDR3 region: CAKGPGTSPSNTQYF.

V and J are TRBV7-8 and TRBJ2-3; as DNA is missing, the TRBD1 call by TCRdb cannot be tested. The CDR3 consists of 15 residues. Germline CDR1 reads SGHVS; CDR2 reads FQNEAQ. The chain's CDR3 is CASARAGGSTDTQYF. Together with reference TRBV7-8 and TRBJ2-3, the CDR3 gives the full variable domain: GAGVSQSPRYKVAKRGQDVALRCDPISGHVSLFWYQQALGQGPEFLTYFQNEAQLDKSGLPSDRFFAERPEGSVSTLKIQRTQQEDSAVYLCASARAGGSTDTQYFGPGTRLTVL.